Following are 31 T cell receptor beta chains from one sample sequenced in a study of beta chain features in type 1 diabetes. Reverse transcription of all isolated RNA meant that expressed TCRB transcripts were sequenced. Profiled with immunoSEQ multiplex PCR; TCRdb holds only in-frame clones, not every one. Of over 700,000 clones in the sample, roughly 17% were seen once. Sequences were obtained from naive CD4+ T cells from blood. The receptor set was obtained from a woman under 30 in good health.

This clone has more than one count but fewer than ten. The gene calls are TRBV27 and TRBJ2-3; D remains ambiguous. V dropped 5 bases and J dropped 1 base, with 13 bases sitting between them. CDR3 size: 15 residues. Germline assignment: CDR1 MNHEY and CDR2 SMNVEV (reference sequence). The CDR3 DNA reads TGTGCCAGCAGTATTAGCTGGTTTGGCACAGATACGCAGTATTTT. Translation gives CASSISWFGTDTQYF.

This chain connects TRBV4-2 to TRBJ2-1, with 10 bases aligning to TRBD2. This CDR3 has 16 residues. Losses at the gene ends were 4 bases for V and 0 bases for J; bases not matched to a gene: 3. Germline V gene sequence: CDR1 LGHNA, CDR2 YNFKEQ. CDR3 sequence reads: CASSRIAGGSYNEQFF. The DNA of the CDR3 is TGTGCCAGCAGCCGTATAGCGGGAGGCTCCTACAATGAGCAGTTCTTC.

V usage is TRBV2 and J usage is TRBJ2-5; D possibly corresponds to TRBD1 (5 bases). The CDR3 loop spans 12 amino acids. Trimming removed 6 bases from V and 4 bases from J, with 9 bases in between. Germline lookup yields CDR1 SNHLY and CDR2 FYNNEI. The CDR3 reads CASRTTAETQYF. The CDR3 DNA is TGTGCCAGCAGGACGACAGCAGAGACCCAGTACTTC.

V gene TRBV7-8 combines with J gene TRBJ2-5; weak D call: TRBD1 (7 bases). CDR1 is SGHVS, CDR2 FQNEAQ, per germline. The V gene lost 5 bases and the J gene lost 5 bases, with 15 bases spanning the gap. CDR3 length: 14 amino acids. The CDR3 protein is CASSPGAGGETQYF. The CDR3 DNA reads TGTGCCAGCAGCCCCGGGGCAGGGGGGGAGACCCAGTACTTC. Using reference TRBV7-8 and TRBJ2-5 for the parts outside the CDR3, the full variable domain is GAGVSQSPRYKVAKRGQDVALRCDPISGHVSLFWYQQALGQGPEFLTYFQNEAQLDKSGLPSDRFFAERPEGSVSTLKIQRTQQEDSAVYLCASSPGAGGETQYFGPGTRLLVL.

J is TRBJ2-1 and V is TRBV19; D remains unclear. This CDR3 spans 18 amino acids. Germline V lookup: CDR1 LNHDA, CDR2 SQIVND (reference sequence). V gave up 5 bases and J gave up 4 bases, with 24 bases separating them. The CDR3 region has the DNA TGTGCCAGTAGTTTACTCCCCCGGGCCCTGACGAGTTACAATGAGCAGTTCTTC. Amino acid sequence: CASSLLPRALTSYNEQFF.

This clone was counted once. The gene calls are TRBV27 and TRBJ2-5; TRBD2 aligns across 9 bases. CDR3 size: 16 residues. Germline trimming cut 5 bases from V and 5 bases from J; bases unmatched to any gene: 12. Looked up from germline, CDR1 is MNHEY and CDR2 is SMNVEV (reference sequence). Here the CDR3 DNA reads TGTGCCAGCAGTAAGCTAGATAGCGGGAGCCCGGAGACCCAGTACTTC. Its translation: CASSKLDSGSPETQYF.

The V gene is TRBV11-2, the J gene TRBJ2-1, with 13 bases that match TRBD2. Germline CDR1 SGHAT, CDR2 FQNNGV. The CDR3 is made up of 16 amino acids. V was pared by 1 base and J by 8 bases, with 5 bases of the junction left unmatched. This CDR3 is CASSLAPGLAGDEQFF. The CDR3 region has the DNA TGTGCCAGCAGCTTAGCCCCTGGACTAGCGGGAGATGAGCAGTTCTTC.

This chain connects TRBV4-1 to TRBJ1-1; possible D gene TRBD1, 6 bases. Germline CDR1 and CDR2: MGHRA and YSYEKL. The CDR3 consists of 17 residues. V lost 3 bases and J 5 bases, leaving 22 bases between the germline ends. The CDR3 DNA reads TGCGCCAGCAGCCACGTAAGACCGACCACAGGGAGGACTGAAGCTTTCTTT. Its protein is CASSHVRPTTGRTEAFF.

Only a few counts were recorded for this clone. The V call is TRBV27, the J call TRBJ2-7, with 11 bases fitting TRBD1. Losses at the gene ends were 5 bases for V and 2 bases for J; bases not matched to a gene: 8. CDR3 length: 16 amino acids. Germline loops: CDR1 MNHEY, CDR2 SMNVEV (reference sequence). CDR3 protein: CASSPYGQGAPYEQYF. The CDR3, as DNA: TGTGCCAGCAGTCCGTATGGACAGGGGGCCCCCTACGAGCAGTACTTC.

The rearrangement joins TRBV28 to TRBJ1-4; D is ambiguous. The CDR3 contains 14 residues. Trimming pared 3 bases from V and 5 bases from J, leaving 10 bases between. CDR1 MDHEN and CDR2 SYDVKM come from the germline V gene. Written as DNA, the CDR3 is TGTGCCAGCAGTTTTTGGCAGCACAATGAAAAACTGTTTTTT. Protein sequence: CASSFWQHNEKLFF. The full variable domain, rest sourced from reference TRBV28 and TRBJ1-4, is DVKVTQSSRYLVKRTGEKVFLECVQDMDHENMFWYRQDPGLGLRLIYFSYDVKMKEKGDIPEGYSVSREKKERFSLILESASTNQTSMYLCASSFWQHNEKLFFGSGTQLSVL.

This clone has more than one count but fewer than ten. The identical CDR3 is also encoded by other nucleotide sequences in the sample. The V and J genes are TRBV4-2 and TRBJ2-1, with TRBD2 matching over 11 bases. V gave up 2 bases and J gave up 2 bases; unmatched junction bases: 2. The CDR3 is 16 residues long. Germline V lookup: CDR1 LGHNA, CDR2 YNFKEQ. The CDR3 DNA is TGTGCCAGCAGCCAACCGGGACTAGCGGCCTACAATGAGCAGTTCTTC. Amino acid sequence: CASSQPGLAAYNEQFF.

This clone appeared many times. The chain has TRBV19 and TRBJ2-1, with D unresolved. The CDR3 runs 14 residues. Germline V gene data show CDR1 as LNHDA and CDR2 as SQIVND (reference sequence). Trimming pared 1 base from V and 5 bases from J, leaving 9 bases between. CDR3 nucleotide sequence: TGTGCCAGTAGTATAGGCCCTCCCCACAATGAGCAGTTCTTC. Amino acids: CASSIGPPHNEQFF.

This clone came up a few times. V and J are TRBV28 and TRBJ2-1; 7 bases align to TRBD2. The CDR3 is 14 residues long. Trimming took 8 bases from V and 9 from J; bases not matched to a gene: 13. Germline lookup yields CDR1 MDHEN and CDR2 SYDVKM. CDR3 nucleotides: TGTGCCAGCTGTCTAAGCGGGAACTTGGGTGAGCAGTTCTTC. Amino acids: CASCLSGNLGEQFF.

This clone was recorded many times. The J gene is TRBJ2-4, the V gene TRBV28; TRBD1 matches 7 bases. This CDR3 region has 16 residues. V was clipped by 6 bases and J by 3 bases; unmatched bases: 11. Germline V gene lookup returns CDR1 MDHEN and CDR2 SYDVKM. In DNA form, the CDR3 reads TGTGCCAGCAGCCCCTTTACAGGGGTAGGCAAAAACATTCAGTACTTC. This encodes CASSPFTGVGKNIQYF.

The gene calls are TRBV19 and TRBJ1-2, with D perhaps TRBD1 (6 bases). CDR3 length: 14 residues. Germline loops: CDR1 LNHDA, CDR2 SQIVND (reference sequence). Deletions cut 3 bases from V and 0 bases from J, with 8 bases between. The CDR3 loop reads CASSIGQSNYGYTF. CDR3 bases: TGTGCCAGTAGTATCGGACAGTCTAACTATGGCTACACCTTC. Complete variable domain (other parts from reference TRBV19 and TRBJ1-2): DGGITQSPKYLFRKEGQNVTLSCEQNLNHDAMYWYRQDPGQGLRLIYYSQIVNDFQKGDIAEGYSVSREKKESFPLTVTSAQKNPTAFYLCASSIGQSNYGYTFGSGTRLTVV.

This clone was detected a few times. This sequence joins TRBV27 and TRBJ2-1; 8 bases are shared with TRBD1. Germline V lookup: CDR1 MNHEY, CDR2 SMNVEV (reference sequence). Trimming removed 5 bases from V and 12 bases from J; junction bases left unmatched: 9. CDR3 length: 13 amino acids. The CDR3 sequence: CASSLRSGQGQFF. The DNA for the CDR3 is TGTGCCAGCAGTCTCCGATCCGGACAGGGGCAGTTCTTC.

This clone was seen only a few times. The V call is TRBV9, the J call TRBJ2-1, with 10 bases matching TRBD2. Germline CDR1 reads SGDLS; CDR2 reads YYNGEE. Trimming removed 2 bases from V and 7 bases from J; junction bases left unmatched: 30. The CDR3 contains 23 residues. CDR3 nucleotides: TGTGCCAGCAGCGTCCGAGCGTCCGGGACACACAAAAGAAGCGGGAGGGCCTGGAATGAGCAGTTCTTC. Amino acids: CASSVRASGTHKRSGRAWNEQFF.

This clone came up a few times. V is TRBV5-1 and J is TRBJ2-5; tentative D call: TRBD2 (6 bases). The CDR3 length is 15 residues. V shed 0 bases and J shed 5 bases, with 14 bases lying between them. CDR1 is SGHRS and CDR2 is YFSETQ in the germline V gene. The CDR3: CASSLAGDPRETQYF. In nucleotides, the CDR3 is TGCGCCAGCAGCTTGGCGGGGGATCCCCGCGAGACCCAGTACTTC.

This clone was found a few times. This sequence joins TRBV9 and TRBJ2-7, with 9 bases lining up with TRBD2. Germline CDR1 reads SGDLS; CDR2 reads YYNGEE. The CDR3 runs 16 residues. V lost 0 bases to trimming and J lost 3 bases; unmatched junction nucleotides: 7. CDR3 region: CASSVEPSGVVYEQYF. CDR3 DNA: TGTGCCAGCAGCGTAGAGCCTAGCGGGGTAGTCTACGAGCAGTACTTC.

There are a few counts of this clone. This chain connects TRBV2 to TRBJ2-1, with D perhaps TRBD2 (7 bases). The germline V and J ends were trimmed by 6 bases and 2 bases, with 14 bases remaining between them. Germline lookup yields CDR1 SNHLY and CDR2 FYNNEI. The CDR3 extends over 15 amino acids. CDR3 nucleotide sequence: TGTGCCAGCAGGGGGGGGCTAGCGACCTACAATGAGCAGTTCTTC. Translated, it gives CASRGGLATYNEQFF.

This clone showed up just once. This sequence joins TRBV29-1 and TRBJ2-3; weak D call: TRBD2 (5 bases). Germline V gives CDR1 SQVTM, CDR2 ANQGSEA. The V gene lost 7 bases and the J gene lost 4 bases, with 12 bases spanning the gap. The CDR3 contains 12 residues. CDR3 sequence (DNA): TGCAGCGCCATGGACTCTTCAGATACGCAGTATTTT. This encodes CSAMDSSDTQYF.

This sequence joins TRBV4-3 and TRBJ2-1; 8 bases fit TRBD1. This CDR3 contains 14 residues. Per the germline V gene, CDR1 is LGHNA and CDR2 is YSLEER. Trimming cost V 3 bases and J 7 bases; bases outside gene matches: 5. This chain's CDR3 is CASSQTDRVNEQFF. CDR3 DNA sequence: TGCGCCAGCAGCCAGACGGACAGGGTGAATGAGCAGTTCTTC.

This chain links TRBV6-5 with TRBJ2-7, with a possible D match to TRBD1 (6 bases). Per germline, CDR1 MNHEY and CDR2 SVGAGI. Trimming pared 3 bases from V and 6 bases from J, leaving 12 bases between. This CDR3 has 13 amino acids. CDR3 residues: CASSYGPGVEQYF. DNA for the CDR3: TGTGCCAGCAGTTATGGTCCAGGGGTCGAGCAGTACTTC.

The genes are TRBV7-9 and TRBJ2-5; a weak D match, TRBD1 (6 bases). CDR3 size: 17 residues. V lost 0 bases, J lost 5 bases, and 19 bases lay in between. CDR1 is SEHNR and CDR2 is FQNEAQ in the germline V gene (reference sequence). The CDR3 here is CASSLAMGQYRKETQYF. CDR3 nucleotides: TGTGCCAGCAGCTTAGCCATGGGACAATACAGGAAGGAGACCCAGTACTTC.

CDR3 amino acids: CASSPPSLSETQYF. Here the CDR3 DNA reads TGTGCCAGCAGCCCACCGTCCCTATCGGAGACCCAGTACTTC. This chain joins TRBV7-9 and TRBJ2-5; D call uncertain. This CDR3 has 14 residues. Trimming stripped 5 bases from V and 5 bases from J, with 15 bases between. CDR1 is SEHNR and CDR2 is FQNEAQ in the germline V gene (reference sequence).

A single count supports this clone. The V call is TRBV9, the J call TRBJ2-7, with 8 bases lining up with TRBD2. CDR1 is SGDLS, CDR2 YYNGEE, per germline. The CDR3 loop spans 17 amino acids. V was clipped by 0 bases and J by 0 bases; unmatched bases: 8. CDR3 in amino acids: CASSVGDGRDSSYEQYF. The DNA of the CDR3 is TGTGCCAGCAGCGTAGGAGACGGGAGGGATAGCTCCTACGAGCAGTACTTC.

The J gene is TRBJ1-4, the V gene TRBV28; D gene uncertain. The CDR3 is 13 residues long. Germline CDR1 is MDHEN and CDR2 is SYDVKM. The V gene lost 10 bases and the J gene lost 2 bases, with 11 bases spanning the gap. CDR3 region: CATGASTNEKLFF. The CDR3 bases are TGTGCCACCGGAGCTTCCACTAATGAAAAACTGTTTTTT.

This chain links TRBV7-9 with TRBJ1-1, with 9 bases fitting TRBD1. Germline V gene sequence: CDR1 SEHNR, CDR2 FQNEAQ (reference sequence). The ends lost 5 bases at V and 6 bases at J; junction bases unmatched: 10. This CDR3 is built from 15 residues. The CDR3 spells CASSRLQGARAEAFF. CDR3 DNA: TGTGCCAGCAGCCGCCTACAGGGGGCGAGAGCTGAAGCTTTCTTT. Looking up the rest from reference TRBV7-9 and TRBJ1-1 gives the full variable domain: DTGVSQNPRHKITKRGQNVTFRCDPISEHNRLYWYRQTLGQGPEFLTYFQNEAQLEKSRLLSDRFSAERPKGSFSTLEIQRTEQGDSAMYLCASSRLQGARAEAFFGQGTRLTVV.

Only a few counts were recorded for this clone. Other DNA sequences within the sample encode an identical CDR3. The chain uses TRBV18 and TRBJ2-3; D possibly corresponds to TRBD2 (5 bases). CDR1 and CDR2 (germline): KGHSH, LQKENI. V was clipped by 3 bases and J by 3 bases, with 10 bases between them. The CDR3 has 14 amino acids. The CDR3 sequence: CASSPQRKTDTQYF. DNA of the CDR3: TGTGCCAGCTCACCCCAGCGGAAAACAGATACGCAGTATTTT.

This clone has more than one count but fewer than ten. The CDR3 region is CASSQVLAGYSSGANVLTF. The CDR3 DNA reads TGCGCCAGCAGCCAAGTACTAGCGGGGTATAGCTCTGGGGCCAACGTCCTGACTTTC. V gene TRBV4-3 combines with J gene TRBJ2-6; 10 bases are a match to TRBD2. The V gene end was trimmed by 1 base and the J gene end by 0 bases; junction bases not matched to a gene: 6. The CDR3 runs to 19 residues. Germline-derived CDR1 and CDR2 are LGHNA and YSLEER.

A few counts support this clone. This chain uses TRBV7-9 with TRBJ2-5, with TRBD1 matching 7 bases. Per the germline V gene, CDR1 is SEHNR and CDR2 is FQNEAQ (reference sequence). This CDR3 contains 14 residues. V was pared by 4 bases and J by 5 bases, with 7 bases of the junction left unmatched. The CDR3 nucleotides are TGTGCCAGCAGCTCCTACAGGGGTTCGGAGACCCAGTACTTC. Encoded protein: CASSSYRGSETQYF.